A single sample is the source of the 24 T cell receptor beta chains below, sequenced in a study of blood T cell repertoires in COVID-19. Profiled with immunoSEQ multiplex PCR; TCRdb holds only in-frame clones, not every one. The table records 200,000 to 250,000 clones, 88% of them present only once. Sequencing input: PBMCs or T cells enriched from blood (not recorded which). The source is a woman aged 25 to 45 who had recovered from COVID-19.

The chain has TRBV27 and TRBJ2-3; the match to TRBD2 covers 10 bases. Germline CDR1 MNHEY, CDR2 SMNVEV (reference sequence). The V segment lost 6 bases and the J segment 4 bases; nucleotides outside the gene matches: 10. CDR3 length equals 16 residues. The DNA of the CDR3 is TGTGCCAGCAGACCAGAAGCGGGGGGGCATTCAGATACGCAGTATTTT. This translates into CASRPEAGGHSDTQYF.

The chain joins TRBV27 to TRBJ1-2; TRBD1 agrees at 8 bases. This CDR3 has 15 residues. V was clipped by 3 bases and J by 5 bases; unmatched bases: 8. Germline assignment: CDR1 MNHEY and CDR2 SMNVEV (reference sequence). The CDR3, as DNA: TGTGCCAGCAGTTTTGGGGCAGGGGGCGTATATGGCTACACCTTC. Amino acid sequence: CASSFGAGGVYGYTF.

This clone was observed a single time. V and J are TRBV7-8 and TRBJ1-1; TRBD1 matches 7 bases. Germline CDR1 SGHVS, CDR2 FQNEAQ. With V trimmed by 2 bases and J by 4 bases, 7 bases remained unmatched. The CDR3 runs to 15 residues. The CDR3 loop is CASSLRDRESTEAFF. In DNA form, the CDR3 reads TGTGCCAGCAGCTTACGAGACAGGGAATCCACTGAAGCTTTCTTT.

The rearrangement uses TRBV7-2 and TRBJ2-3, with D hard to call. CDR3 length: 15 amino acids. Looked up from germline, CDR1 is SGHTA and CDR2 is FQGNSA. V was shortened by 5 bases and J by 0 bases, with 12 bases between the two germline ends. In nucleotides, the CDR3 is TGTGCCAGCAGCCAAGCCCCCAAGAGCACAGATACGCAGTATTTT. It yields the protein CASSQAPKSTDTQYF.

This clone was recorded only once. The genes are TRBV13 and TRBJ2-1; tentative D call: TRBD2 (5 bases). The CDR3 is 16 amino acids. Germline-derived CDR1 and CDR2 are PRHDT and FYEKMQ (reference sequence). V lost 0 bases to trimming and J lost 6 bases, with 15 bases between them. CDR3 in DNA: TGTGCCAGCAGCTTAGGCCTGGTAGCGTCAGGCAATGAGCAGTTCTTC. It yields the protein CASSLGLVASGNEQFF.

The V gene is TRBV4-3, the J gene TRBJ1-2, with 7 bases fitting TRBD1. CDR3 size: 13 residues. The V gene end was trimmed by 4 bases and the J gene end by 4 bases; junction bases not matched to a gene: 3. Germline assignment: CDR1 LGHNA and CDR2 YSLEER. CDR3 sequence reads: CASSPRTGYGYTF. In DNA, the CDR3 is TGCGCCAGCAGCCCTCGGACAGGCTATGGCTACACCTTC.

The V gene is TRBV7-2, the J gene TRBJ1-3, with D possibly matching TRBD1 (5 bases). CDR1 SGHTA and CDR2 FQGNSA come from the germline V gene. V was shortened by 1 base and J by 4 bases, with 17 bases between the two germline ends. This CDR3 is 17 amino acids long. CDR3 nucleotides: TGTGCCAGCAGCTTAGTTTCCGGCCAGGGTCCGGGAAACACCATATATTTT. This codes for CASSLVSGQGPGNTIYF.

This chain connects TRBV2 to TRBJ2-6, with D possibly TRBD1 on 6 matching bases. Germline assignment: CDR1 SNHLY and CDR2 FYNNEI. The CDR3 covers 16 residues. Between the trimmed V and J ends, which lost 6 bases and 0 bases, there was a span of 12 bases. CDR3 region: CASSFDRSSGANVLTF. CDR3 nucleotide sequence: TGTGCCAGCAGCTTTGACAGGTCCTCTGGGGCCAACGTCCTGACTTTC. Full variable domain (rest looked up from reference TRBV2 and TRBJ2-6): EPEVTQTPSHQVTQMGQEVILRCVPISNHLYFYWYRQILGQKVEFLVSFYNNEISEKSEIFDDQFSVERPDGSNFTLKIRSTKLEDSAMYFCASSFDRSSGANVLTFGAGSRLTVL.

The V gene is TRBV5-4, the J gene TRBJ2-1; TRBD2 matches at 9 bases. The J segment lost 10 bases and the V segment lost 3 bases, leaving 8 bases of the junction unmatched. Germline CDR1 reads SGHNT; CDR2 reads YYREEE (reference sequence). CDR3 size: 14 residues. The CDR3 loop is CASSSPGLAKEQFF. The CDR3 coding sequence is TGTGCCAGCAGCTCGCCGGGACTAGCAAAAGAGCAGTTCTTC.

The V and J genes are TRBV3-1 (or the pseudogene TRBV3-2) and TRBJ1-2, with 8 bases matching TRBD1. V was clipped by 4 bases and J by 7 bases; unmatched bases: 8. CDR3 size: 14 residues. The germline V gene encodes CDR1 LGHDT and CDR2 YNNKEL (reference sequence). CDR3 amino acids: CASSREDRAGGYTF. Written as DNA, the CDR3 is TGTGCCAGCAGCCGGGAGGACAGGGCTGGTGGCTACACCTTC.

This clone was counted a single time. The gene calls are TRBV27 and TRBJ2-1; no firm D call. CDR1 and CDR2 (germline): MNHEY, SMNVEV (reference sequence). The CDR3 length is 16 residues. V was cut by 3 bases and J by 3 bases, with 15 bases left in between. In DNA, the CDR3 is TGTGCCAGCAGTTTTTCCAGCCCAGGCGTCTACAATGAGCAGTTCTTC. This codes for CASSFSSPGVYNEQFF.

This chain joins TRBV29-1 and TRBJ2-3; D remains unclear. The CDR3 runs 13 residues. The germline V and J ends were trimmed by 4 bases and 0 bases, with 8 bases remaining between them. The germline gives CDR1 SQVTM, CDR2 ANQGSEA. The CDR3 loop reads CSVVGSSTDTQYF. CDR3 sequence (DNA): TGCAGCGTTGTCGGGTCTAGCACAGATACGCAGTATTTT.

The J gene is TRBJ1-5, the V gene TRBV12-3 or TRBV12-4; no reliable D call. The CDR3 is 12 residues long. Trimming took 6 bases from V and 5 from J, leaving 8 bases between them. CDR3 amino acids: CASSRVYQPQHF. The DNA for the CDR3 is TGTGCCAGCAGCCGCGTATATCAGCCCCAGCATTTT.

CDR3 amino acids: CASSLGRDYGYTF. DNA of the CDR3: TGTGCCAGCAGTTTAGGCAGGGATTATGGCTACACCTTC. The chain uses TRBV12-3 or TRBV12-4 and TRBJ1-2; a possible D gene is TRBD1 (5 bases). V was shortened by 1 base and J by 5 bases, with 8 bases between the two germline ends. The CDR3 length is 13 residues.

This rearrangement joins TRBV2 to TRBJ1-6, with a tentative D call TRBD1 (5 bases). The CDR3 is made up of 17 amino acids. Germline loops: CDR1 SNHLY, CDR2 FYNNEI. The V end lost 5 bases, the J end lost 0 bases, and 14 bases lay between the germline ends. CDR3 loop: CASSILGGGSYNSPLHF. The CDR3 nucleotides are TGTGCCAGCAGTATTCTGGGGGGTGGCTCCTATAATTCACCCCTCCACTTT.

CDR3 protein: CASSLVSGATDTQYF. The DNA for the CDR3 is TGTGCCAGCAGCTTAGTTAGCGGGGCCACAGATACGCAGTATTTT. This chain links TRBV7-6 with TRBJ2-3; 8 bases agree with TRBD2. Germline CDR1 and CDR2: SGHVS and FNYEAQ. V gave up 1 base and J gave up 2 bases; unmatched junction bases: 2. The CDR3 loop spans 15 amino acids.

The chain recombines TRBV5-6 with TRBJ1-2, with D uncertain. The germline CDR1 and CDR2 sequences are SGHDT and YYEEEE. The CDR3 extends over 15 amino acids. Trimming removed 4 bases at V and 4 bases at J, with 17 bases between. The CDR3 coding sequence is TGTGCCAGCAGCCCAAATGGGTACGGACTCTATGGCTACACCTTC. Its translation is CASSPNGYGLYGYTF.

CDR3 residues: CASSLGTSGGARDTQYF. The CDR3 bases are TGTGCCAGCAGCTTGGGGACTAGCGGGGGGGCTCGAGATACGCAGTATTTT. The chain uses TRBV7-6 and TRBJ2-3, with 16 bases lining up with TRBD2. The CDR3 consists of 17 residues. J lost 5 bases, V lost 3 bases, and 5 bases had no gene match. CDR1 and CDR2 (germline): SGHVS, FNYEAQ.

This sequence joins TRBV7-8 and TRBJ1-6; 9 positions agree with TRBD1. With V trimmed by 5 bases and J by 10 bases, 6 bases remained unmatched. This CDR3 is 14 amino acids long. Germline V CDR1 and CDR2: SGHVS, FQNEAQ. CDR3 bases: TGTGCCAGCAGCGCGGGACAGGGAGGATCACCCCTCCACTTT. As protein: CASSAGQGGSPLHF.

The V gene is TRBV5-4, the J gene TRBJ2-5; D remains unclear. The CDR3 contains 12 residues. V dropped 1 base and J dropped 10 bases, with 11 bases sitting between them. Germline V lookup: CDR1 SGHNT, CDR2 YYREEE (reference sequence). CDR3 loop: CASSLSGSDQYF. In nucleotides, the CDR3 is TGTGCCAGCAGCTTGAGTGGCAGTGACCAGTACTTC. The variable domain in full, with the rest retrieved from reference TRBV5-4 and TRBJ2-5, is ETGVTQSPTHLIKTRGQQVTLRCSSQSGHNTVSWYQQALGQGPQFIFQYYREEENGRGNFPPRFSGLQFPNYSSELNVNALELDDSALYLCASSLSGSDQYFGPGTRLLVL.

The chain is built from TRBV19 and TRBJ1-1; TRBD1 is a possible D gene (5 bases). The CDR3 loop spans 14 amino acids. CDR1 LNHDA and CDR2 SQIVND come from the germline V gene (reference sequence). V was cut by 5 bases and J by 4 bases, with 14 bases left in between. CDR3 sequence reads: CASSSGGGPTEAFF. For the CDR3, the DNA is TGTGCCAGTAGTTCGGGGGGGGGACCCACTGAAGCTTTCTTT.

Comments on this clone: This sample includes further DNA sequences coding for the same CDR3. The chain joins TRBV18 to TRBJ1-1; 7 positions agree with TRBD1. Germline CDR1 KGHSH, CDR2 LQKENI. This CDR3 has 12 amino acids. V shed 6 bases, J shed 8 bases, and the junction held 6 bases outside the gene matches. CDR3 sequence (DNA): TGTGCCAGCTCTCCTAGACAGGGAGAAGCTTTCTTT. Protein: CASSPRQGEAFF.

J is TRBJ2-7 and V is TRBV7-6; D gene unclear. Trimming pared 1 base from V and 4 bases from J, leaving 8 bases between. This CDR3 has 13 residues. Germline V CDR1 and CDR2: SGHVS, FNYEAQ. In DNA form, the CDR3 reads TGTGCCAGCAGCTTAGGCCAGGATTACGAGCAGTACTTC. It codes for CASSLGQDYEQYF.

The sample holds one count of this clone. This chain connects TRBV4-3 to TRBJ2-7; D possibly corresponds to TRBD1 (5 bases). The CDR3 runs 15 residues. Germline V gene data show CDR1 as LGHNA and CDR2 as YSLEER. The V gene lost 0 bases and the J gene lost 4 bases, with 13 bases spanning the gap. CDR3 loop: CASSQETDARYEQYF. The CDR3 bases are TGCGCCAGCAGCCAAGAGACAGACGCTCGGTACGAGCAGTACTTC.